The 6 T cell receptor beta chains in this list originate from one sample, sequenced in a study of PD-1 blockade in mismatch repair-deficient tumors. Data came from immunoSEQ multiplex PCR; TCRdb stores just in-frame clones and leaves some out. The sample includes some 70,000 clones, approximately 82% seen only once; the top ten take 4.5% to 7%. Material: peripheral blood, obtained 2 weeks after starting pembrolizumab. The receptors shown here come from an adult with mismatch repair-deficient cancer.

The V and J genes are TRBV5-4 and TRBJ2-7; the match to TRBD2 covers 14 bases. Germline lookup yields CDR1 SGHNT and CDR2 YYREEE (reference sequence). The CDR3 is made up of 17 amino acids. Unmatched junction bases numbered 6, after V lost 4 bases and J lost 0 bases. The CDR3 nucleotides read TGTGCCAGCAGCGGGGGGACTAGCGGGAGAGTCTCCTACGAGCAGTACTTC. Protein sequence: CASSGGTSGRVSYEQYF.

This clone was detected a few times. This chain uses TRBV9 with TRBJ2-1; D uncertain. CDR1 is SGDLS, CDR2 YYNGEE, per germline. The CDR3 is 15 amino acids. V lost 2 bases to trimming and J lost 1 base, with 10 bases between them. The CDR3 spells CASSVLNRSYNEQFF. The CDR3 DNA is TGTGCCAGCAGCGTCCTAAATCGATCCTACAATGAGCAGTTCTTC. Full variable domain (outside the CDR3, taken from reference TRBV9 and TRBJ2-1): DSGVTQTPKHLITATGQRVTLRCSPRSGDLSVYWYQQSLDQGLQFLIQYYNGEERAKGNILERFSAQQFPDLHSELNLSSLELGDSALYFCASSVLNRSYNEQFFGPGTRLTVL.

The rearrangement joins TRBV6-5 to TRBJ2-1; 13 bases match TRBD2. Trimming cost V 7 bases and J 9 bases; bases outside gene matches: 6. The CDR3 totals 14 residues. Per germline, CDR1 MNHEY and CDR2 SVGAGI. CDR3 bases: TGTGCCAGCATTGGACTAGCGGGAGTAGGTGAGCAGTTCTTC. Its protein product is CASIGLAGVGEQFF.

The rearrangement uses TRBV6-1 and TRBJ1-5; TRBD1 matches 8 bases. The CDR3 spans 12 residues. V shed 4 bases, J shed 7 bases, and the junction held 0 bases outside the gene matches. CDR1 is MNHNS, CDR2 SASEGT, per germline. The CDR3 DNA sequence: TGTGCCAGCAGTGGACAGGGGCAGCCCCAGCATTTT. Encoded protein: CASSGQGQPQHF.

This clone appeared once. This chain joins TRBV7-2 and TRBJ2-7; possible D gene TRBD2, 6 bases. The CDR3 is 15 amino acids. From germline, CDR1 is SGHTA and CDR2 FQGNSA. V was cut by 1 base and J by 0 bases, with 10 bases left in between. CDR3 bases: TGTGCCAGCAGCTTAGAGGCGGGAAGCTCCTACGAGCAGTACTTC. Amino acid sequence: CASSLEAGSSYEQYF.

The rearrangement uses TRBV2 and TRBJ1-2; 10 bases map to TRBD1. This CDR3 contains 14 residues. Germline CDR1 SNHLY, CDR2 FYNNEI. CDR3: CGSWDRGVSYGYTF. The CDR3 bases are TGTGGGTCTTGGGACAGGGGAGTTAGTTATGGCTACACCTTC.